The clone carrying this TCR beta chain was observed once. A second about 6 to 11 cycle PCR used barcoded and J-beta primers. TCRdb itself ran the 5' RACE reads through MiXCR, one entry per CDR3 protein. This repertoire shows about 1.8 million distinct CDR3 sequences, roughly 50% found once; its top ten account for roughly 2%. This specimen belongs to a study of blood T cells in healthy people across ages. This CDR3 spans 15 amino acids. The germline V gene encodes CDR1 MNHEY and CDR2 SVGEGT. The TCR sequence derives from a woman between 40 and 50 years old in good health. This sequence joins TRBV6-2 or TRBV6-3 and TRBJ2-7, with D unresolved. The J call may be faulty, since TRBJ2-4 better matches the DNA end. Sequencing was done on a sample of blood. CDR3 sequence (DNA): TGTGCCAGCAGTTACGTGATGGTTCTAGAAAACATTCAGTACTTC. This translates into CASSYVMVLENIQYF.